The 9 T cell receptor beta chains given below trace back to one sample, sequenced in a study of blood T cell repertoires in COVID-19. The repertoire was sequenced with immunoSEQ multiplex PCR; TCRdb's copy has only in-frame clones and lacks some. The sample lists 140,000 to 150,000 clones, 89% occurring once. The sample taken for sequencing was peripheral blood. The receptors derive from a human donor in a cohort sampled during active COVID-19.

This chain joins TRBV7-8 and TRBJ2-3; TRBD2 agrees at 8 bases. Germline lookup yields CDR1 SGHVS and CDR2 FQNEAQ. V shed 5 bases, J shed 0 bases, and the junction held 13 bases outside the gene matches. The CDR3 is 18 residues long. CDR3 sequence reads: CASSPGLLAGLSTDTQYF. The CDR3 bases are TGTGCCAGCAGCCCCGGCCTCCTAGCGGGCCTTAGCACAGATACGCAGTATTTT.

V gene TRBV25-1 combines with J gene TRBJ1-1; tentatively, D is TRBD1 (5 bases). The CDR3 is 14 residues long. The ends were cut back, 0 bases at V and 5 bases at J, with 10 bases in the middle. Germline values: CDR1 MGHDK, CDR2 SYGVNS. The CDR3 region has the DNA TGTGCCAGCAGTGAATATCTTAGGGGTACTGAAGCTTTCTTT. It is translated as CASSEYLRGTEAFF.

The table lists this clone with a count of one. The chain links TRBV9 to TRBJ1-2; 8 positions agree with TRBD1. The CDR3 length is 14 residues. Unmatched junction bases numbered 2, after V lost 0 bases and J lost 4 bases. Germline CDR1 is SGDLS and CDR2 is YYNGEE. CDR3 nucleotides: TGTGCCAGCAGCGTAGATGGACAGGGCTATGGCTACACCTTC. Amino acid sequence: CASSVDGQGYGYTF.

The chain carries TRBV4-1 and TRBJ1-5; no firm D call. V lost 4 bases to trimming and J lost 4 bases, with 17 bases between them. Germline V gives CDR1 MGHRA, CDR2 YSYEKL. The CDR3 spans 16 residues. The DNA for the CDR3 is TGCGCCAGCAGCCGGGATGACGCGGGGATGAATCAGCCCCAGCATTTT. Translating it yields CASSRDDAGMNQPQHF.

The rearrangement links TRBV19 to TRBJ2-4; D not resolved. The germline V gene has CDR1 LNHDA and CDR2 SQIVND (reference sequence). The V gene lost 5 bases and the J gene lost 0 bases, with 14 bases spanning the gap. CDR3 size: 16 residues. The CDR3 region has the DNA TGTGCCAGTAGTCCCCTCGCTAGGCAAGCCAAAAACATTCAGTACTTC. It codes for CASSPLARQAKNIQYF.

V and J are TRBV9 and TRBJ1-2, with D tentatively TRBD1 (6 bases). This CDR3 is 16 amino acids long. Trimming pared 3 bases from V and 7 bases from J, leaving 22 bases between. Germline CDR1 SGDLS, CDR2 YYNGEE. DNA for the CDR3: TGTGCCAGCAGCGACAGCAGGGGATTTGCCAGTGTTGGCTACACCTTC. Protein sequence: CASSDSRGFASVGYTF. The full variable domain, completed using reference TRBV9 and TRBJ1-2, is DSGVTQTPKHLITATGQRVTLRCSPRSGDLSVYWYQQSLDQGLQFLIQYYNGEERAKGNILERFSAQQFPDLHSELNLSSLELGDSALYFCASSDSRGFASVGYTFGSGTRLTVV.

The chain carries TRBV2 and TRBJ2-1; D gene unclear. CDR3 length: 14 amino acids. V was clipped by 7 bases and J by 0 bases, with 10 bases between them. From germline, CDR1 is SNHLY and CDR2 FYNNEI. The CDR3 is CASIVNFSYNEQFF. As DNA, the CDR3 is TGTGCCAGCATAGTAAATTTCTCCTACAATGAGCAGTTCTTC.

This clone was seen a handful of times. The chain recombines TRBV4-2 with TRBJ1-2; TRBD1 matches 9 bases. The CDR3 sequence is 17 residues long. Germline lookup yields CDR1 LGHNA and CDR2 YNFKEQ. With 3 bases clipped from V and 1 base from J, the junction kept 9 bases outside the gene matches. The CDR3 reads CASSQRVRTGDNYGYTF. CDR3 sequence (DNA): TGTGCCAGCAGCCAGAGGGTACGGACAGGGGATAACTATGGCTACACCTTC.

The rearrangement joins TRBV29-1 to TRBJ2-3; no clear D. Per the germline V gene, CDR1 is SQVTM and CDR2 is ANQGSEA. V dropped 7 bases and J dropped 2 bases, with 7 bases sitting between them. CDR3 length: 11 amino acids. This CDR3 is CSAESTDTQYF. The CDR3 coding sequence is TGCAGCGCAGAGTCCACAGATACGCAGTATTTT.